These T cell receptor beta chains were read from a single sample in a study of PD-L1 blockade in urothelial cancer. Clones were sequenced by immunoSEQ multiplex PCR, and TCRdb holds only the in-frame ones, with some missing. This sample has 100,000 to 150,000 clones, with 86% found just once. Sequences were derived from PBMCs, sampled around atezolizumab (anti-PD-L1) treatment. These receptors came from a man in his fifties with urothelial cancer. CDR3s include the opening cysteine and the closing phenylalanine or tryptophan. The order of the fields is V gene, D gene, clone size, J gene, CDR3 DNA, CDR3 protein. A D gene is named only where the DNA matches it firmly. Clone sizes are given selectively: once, few, many, or a class where the clone is expanded.

>TRBV9|TRBD2|few|TRBJ2-3
TGTGCCAGCAGCCTCGGGAGGGGGAGACCCCAAAATACAGATACGCAGTATTTT
CASSLGRGRPQNTDTQYF
>TRBV7-9|TRBD1|few|TRBJ1-1
TGTGCCAGCAGCCCTAACCCTGGACAGGGTACCCAAGCTTTCTTT
CASSPNPGQGTQAFF
>TRBV10-1|TRBD2|-|TRBJ2-7
TGCGCCAGCAGTCCGGGACTAGCTCGAGGGGTGGGGGAGCAGTACTTC
CASSPGLARGVGEQYF
>TRBV30|TRBD2|-|TRBJ2-1
TGTGCCTGGAGTAGGGGCGGGAGGTCCAAGTTCTTC
CAWSRGGRSKFF
>TRBV6-6|-|-|TRBJ1-1
TGTGCCAGCAGCTCCGGACAGTCTGAAGCTTTCTTT
CASSSGQSEAFF
>TRBV28|-|-|TRBJ1-5
TGTGCCAGCAGTTTACTTAGAAGTAATCAGCCCCAGCATTTT
CASSLLRSNQPQHF
>TRBV19|TRBD2|-|TRBJ2-7
TGTGCCAGTAGTATGGTTAGCGGGAGCGGGTACGAGCAGTACTTC
CASSMVSGSGYEQYF
>TRBV5-6|TRBD1|-|TRBJ2-5
TGTGCCAGCAGCTTGGGCGACAGGGTTGAGACCCAGTACTTC
CASSLGDRVETQYF
>TRBV10-1|-|many|TRBJ2-2
TGCGCCAGCACAAACAGGGTTAACGGGGAGCTGTTTTTT
CASTNRVNGELFF
>TRBV5-6|TRBD2|-|TRBJ2-7
TGTGCCAGCAGCTTGAGCGGGATAGCGCAGTTC
CASSLSGIAQF
>TRBV28|-|-|TRBJ1-4
TGTGCCAGCAGTTTAGGGGGCACCGCTAATGAAAAACTGTTTTTT
CASSLGGTANEKLFF
>TRBV20-1|-|-|TRBJ2-3
TGCACTGCAGGTGGGCCAGATACGCAGTATTTT
CTAGGPDTQYF
>TRBV7-3|-|few|TRBJ1-1
TGTGCCAGCAGCTTAATGGGGCCCCTAAACACTGAAGCTTTCTTT
CASSLMGPLNTEAFF
>TRBV15|-|-|TRBJ2-1
TGTGCCACCTCGTCCGGCCGGGTCCATGAGCAGTTCTTC
CATSSGRVHEQFF
>TRBV28|-|-|TRBJ2-2
TGTGCCAGCAGGGACAGAGCCACCGGGGAGCTGTTTTTT
CASRDRATGELFF
>TRBV28|-|-|TRBJ2-3
TGTGCCAGCTCCTCCGGGACAGATACGCAGTATTTT
CASSSGTDTQYF
>TRBV28|TRBD1|-|TRBJ2-7
TGTGCCAGCAGTCCCCCGGGACAGGGGGCGCGGGAGCAGTACTTC
CASSPPGQGAREQYF
>TRBV18|-|-|TRBJ1-4
TGTGCCAGCTCCCGTCGACTAGCAACTAATGAAAAACTGTTTTTT
CASSRRLATNEKLFF
>TRBV30|-|-|TRBJ1-3
TGTGCCTGGAGTACCCGGGACACCTCGTACGGAAACACCATATATTTT
CAWSTRDTSYGNTIYF
>TRBV18|-|-|TRBJ2-7
TGTGCCAGCTCACCGGGCGAGCCCCCCTACGAGCAGTACTTC
CASSPGEPPYEQYF
>TRBV6-5|-|-|TRBJ1-2
TGTGCCAGCAGTCGGCTGGACAGTTATGGCTACACCTTC
CASSRLDSYGYTF
>TRBV6-1|-|-|TRBJ1-2
TGTGCCAGCAGTGACAGAACCTATGGCTACACCTTC
CASSDRTYGYTF
>TRBV7-6|TRBD1|-|TRBJ2-7
TGTGCCAGCAGCTTAGCGACAGGGGGCCAGGGGGAGCAGTACTTC
CASSLATGGQGEQYF
>TRBV19|-|-|TRBJ1-1
TGTGCCAGTAAAATGGGGGGGGCGATCACTGAAGCTTTCTTT
CASKMGGAITEAFF
>TRBV10-2|TRBD2|-|TRBJ2-1
TGCGCCAGCCGGACTAGCGGGAGTGTAAACTCCTACAATGAGCAGTTCTTC
CASRTSGSVNSYNEQFF
>TRBV4-1|TRBD2|-|TRBJ2-1
TGCGCCAGCAGCCGAGCTAGCGGGAGCGTTGATGAGCAGTTCTTC
CASSRASGSVDEQFF
>TRBV6-1|-|-|TRBJ1-3
TGTGCCAGCAAGACAGGTCTTAGCTCTGGAAACACCATATATTTT
CASKTGLSSGNTIYF
>TRBV30|-|-|TRBJ1-1
TGTGCCTGGAGTGGCGGGGGCATCACTGAAGCTTTCTTT
CAWSGGGITEAFF
>TRBV5-4|TRBD1|-|TRBJ1-6
TGTGCCAGCAGCTCCCCGACAGGGGCCTATAATTCACCCCTCCACTTT
CASSSPTGAYNSPLHF
>TRBV5-4|TRBD1|once|TRBJ2-1
TGTGCCAGCAGCCTGGACAGGCTCGGTGAGCAGTTCTTC
CASSLDRLGEQFF
>TRBV21-1|-|-|TRBJ2-1
TGTGCCAGCAGCCACCTCTATAGCGGGAGTGGTAATACAAGCTCCTACAATGAGCAGTTCTTC
CASSHLYSGSGNTSSYNEQFF
>TRBV28|TRBD2|-|TRBJ2-1
TGTGCCAGCAGTTTCCTTACCGGGACTAGCGGGACTATTGAGCAGTTCTTC
CASSFLTGTSGTIEQFF
>TRBV18|TRBD1|-|TRBJ1-4
TGTGCCAGCTCCCCGGACAGGTCAGCAACTAATGAAAAACTGTTTTTT
CASSPDRSATNEKLFF
>TRBV19|TRBD2|-|TRBJ2-3
TGTGCCAGTAGTCCCGGGACTAGCGGGAGAGATACGCAGTATTTT
CASSPGTSGRDTQYF
>TRBV6-1|-|-|TRBJ2-7
TGTGCCAGCAGGGGGAGCGACTACGAGCAGTACTTC
CASRGSDYEQYF
>TRBV11-3|TRBD2|-|TRBJ2-1
TGTGCCAGCAGCTTAACGGGAGGGCCGATGGATGAGCAGTTCTTC
CASSLTGGPMDEQFF
>TRBV28|-|-|TRBJ2-1
TGTGCCAGCAGCCCGCCGGAAGCGCGAGGGAACAATGAGCAGTTCTTC
CASSPPEARGNNEQFF
>TRBV28|TRBD2|-|TRBJ2-5
TGTGCCAGCAGTACCGGGACTAGCGGGAGGATCCAAGCGACCCAGTACTTC
CASSTGTSGRIQATQYF
>TRBV30|-|once|TRBJ2-5
TGTGCCTGGAGTGCCCCGGAGACCCAGTACTTC
CAWSAPETQYF
>TRBV7-3|-|-|TRBJ2-3
TGTGCCAGCAGCGTCGACATTAGCACAGATACGCAGTATTTT
CASSVDISTDTQYF
>TRBV14|TRBD2|-|TRBJ2-3
TGTGCCAGCAGCCATAGCGGGGACCGAGATACGCAGTATTTT
CASSHSGDRDTQYF
>TRBV5-5|-|-|TRBJ2-3
TGTGCCAGCAGCTTCTCCTCGGGGGGCACAGATACGCAGTATTTT
CASSFSSGGTDTQYF
>TRBV5-1|TRBD1|-|TRBJ1-2
TGCGCCAGCAGGGCCGGGACAGGGTACTATGGCTACACCTTC
CASRAGTGYYGYTF
>TRBV5-4|TRBD2|-|TRBJ2-1
TGTGCCAGCAGCCTGGGACTAGCGGTTTACAATGAGCAGTTCTTC
CASSLGLAVYNEQFF
>TRBV6-8|TRBD2|-|TRBJ2-4
TGTGCCAGCAGCTCCGGGACTAGCGGGAGGGGGGCCAAAAACATTCAGTACTTC
CASSSGTSGRGAKNIQYF
>TRBV11-2|-|-|TRBJ2-3
TGTGCCAGCAGCCCTCGTGCGGGAACTAGCACAGATACGCAGTATTTT
CASSPRAGTSTDTQYF
>TRBV30|-|-|TRBJ1-2
TGTGCCTGGAGTGTAGGCGACAGGTGGGACTATGGCTACACCTTC
CAWSVGDRWDYGYTF
>TRBV2|-|-|TRBJ1-4
TGTGCCAGCAGCCCAGGGCGCACTAATGAAAAACTGTTTTTT
CASSPGRTNEKLFF
>TRBV6-1|TRBD1|-|TRBJ2-2
TGTGCCAGCAAGAAACAGGGGGCGGTCACCGGGGAGCTGTTTTTT
CASKKQGAVTGELFF
>TRBV11-2|TRBD2|-|TRBJ2-3
TGTGCCAGCAGCACGAGGACTAGGCCATCGCAGTATTTT
CASSTRTRPSQYF
>TRBV5-6|TRBD2|-|TRBJ2-1
TGTGCCAGCAGCTTGGATGCGGGAGGGCTCTTCGATGAGCAGTTCTTC
CASSLDAGGLFDEQFF
>TRBV19|-|-|TRBJ1-5
TGTGCCAGTAGTACTAACGCGGGAAATCAGCCCCAGCATTTT
CASSTNAGNQPQHF
>TRBV5-8|TRBD1|once|TRBJ2-1
TGTGCCAGCAGCTACGACAGGGTTCATGAGCAGTTCTTC
CASSYDRVHEQFF
>TRBV7-2|-|-|TRBJ2-3
TGTGCCAGCAGCTCAGGGTTCGGGACAGATACGCAGTATTTT
CASSSGFGTDTQYF
>TRBV5-1|TRBD1|-|TRBJ2-1
TGCGCCAGCTCCTCCGGGACAGGGCGATTCGAGCAGTTCTTC
CASSSGTGRFEQFF
>TRBV28|TRBD2|-|TRBJ2-3
TGTGCCAGCATACGTTACGGCGGGAGGGCAGATACGCAGTATTTT
CASIRYGGRADTQYF
>TRBV5-5|-|-|TRBJ2-6
TGTGCCAGCAGCTTGGTCCGTTCTGGGGCCAACGTCCTGACTTTC
CASSLVRSGANVLTF